The 21 T cell receptor beta chains in this list originate from one sample, sequenced in a study of T cells in Graves' hyperthyroidism and ophthalmopathy. Amplification targeted TCR beta CDR3 regions from RNA transcripts. The HTBI primer set served for first-round RT-PCR of the TCR CDR3. TCRdb passed the multiplex PCR reads through MiXCR, listing each CDR3 protein once. Of around 350,000 distinct CDR3 sequences listed, approximately 19% are singletons. The material sequenced was blood. The receptors shown here come from a woman aged 18 to 35 with Graves' hyperthyroidism.

The sample holds a few counts of this clonotype. The rearrangement joins TRBV18 to TRBJ2-7, with 9 bases fitting TRBD1. V lost 4 bases, J lost 9 bases, and 16 bases stayed unmatched. Germline CDR1 reads KGHSH; CDR2 reads LQKENI. This CDR3 has 16 residues. The CDR3 nucleotides read TGTGCCAGCTCACAAACCCCGCCGGGACAGGGTCCTATGCAGTACTTC. This gives the protein CASSQTPPGQGPMQYF.

V gene TRBV7-3 combines with J gene TRBJ1-2; tentatively, D is TRBD1 (5 bases). The germline V gene has CDR1 SGHTA and CDR2 FQGTGA. The CDR3 runs 14 residues. V shed 1 base and J shed 3 bases, with 9 bases lying between them. The CDR3 DNA sequence: TGTGCCAGCAGCTTAAATGGCAGGGACTATGGCTACACCTTC. The encoded protein is CASSLNGRDYGYTF.

This clonotype was counted once. V gene TRBV6-1 combines with J gene TRBJ2-7, with 7 bases matching TRBD1. The CDR3 runs 15 residues. CDR1 MNHNS and CDR2 SASEGT come from the germline V gene. The V and J ends lost 1 base and 3 bases, in that order; junction bases with no gene match: 6. The CDR3 DNA reads as TGTGCCAGCAGTGAAGATCGGACAGGCCTCTACGAGCAGTACTTC. Protein product: CASSEDRTGLYEQYF.

In this sample, this clonotype turned up many times. The rearrangement uses TRBV20-1 and TRBJ1-1; D uncertain. CDR3 size: 14 residues. With 4 bases removed from V and 0 bases from J, the gap between germline ends came to 12 bases. CDR1 is DFQATT and CDR2 is SNEGSKA in the germline V gene (reference sequence). The CDR3 loop reads CSATLSYLNTEAFF. The DNA for the CDR3 is TGCAGTGCTACTCTTTCGTACTTGAACACTGAAGCTTTCTTT.

This clonotype was seen at least ten times. The rearrangement links TRBV7-2 to TRBJ1-1, with D perhaps matching TRBD1 (6 bases). Looked up from germline, CDR1 is SGHTA and CDR2 is FQGNSA. The CDR3 loop spans 14 amino acids. The V end was cut by 6 bases, the J end by 0 bases, with 11 bases between. CDR3 coding DNA: TGTGCCAGCAGGCGAGGGGGGATGAACACTGAAGCTTTCTTT. Protein sequence: CASRRGGMNTEAFF.

In its sample, this clonotype was seen many times. V and J are TRBV28 and TRBJ2-6; no firm D call. CDR1 MDHEN and CDR2 SYDVKM come from the germline V gene. Trimming shortened V by 2 bases and J by 2 bases, and 7 bases separated the two germline ends. The CDR3 spans 15 residues. The chain's CDR3 is CASSLMGTGANVLTF. For the CDR3, the DNA is TGTGCCAGCAGTTTAATGGGGACTGGGGCCAACGTCCTGACTTTC. Full variable domain (missing parts from reference TRBV28 and TRBJ2-6): DVKVTQSSRYLVKRTGEKVFLECVQDMDHENMFWYRQDPGLGLRLIYFSYDVKMKEKGDIPEGYSVSREKKERFSLILESASTNQTSMYLCASSLMGTGANVLTFGAGSRLTVL.

Details on this clonotype: Possible read error: a much larger clone is one base away. The V call is TRBV14, the J call TRBJ2-7; 9 nucleotides match TRBD1. The CDR3 is 16 residues long. V shed 2 bases, J shed 6 bases, and the junction held 11 bases outside the gene matches. Germline CDR1 reads SGHDN; CDR2 reads FVKESK. The DNA of the CDR3 is TGTGCCAGCAGCCAAATCTGGGGGACAGGGATTGGCGAGCAGTACGTC. It translates to CASSQIWGTGIGEQYV.

The chain recombines TRBV7-9 with TRBJ1-3; D is unclear. V was clipped by 5 bases and J by 4 bases, with 9 bases between them. This CDR3 spans 13 amino acids. CDR1 is SEHNR and CDR2 is FQNEAQ in the germline V gene (reference sequence). The CDR3 DNA reads as TGTGCCAGCAGCGCCATAGGGGGAAACACCATATATTTT. Translated: CASSAIGGNTIYF.

Regarding this clonotype: One end of the junction varies from germline; a read error may be responsible. This chain joins TRBV7-9 and TRBJ1-1; no clear D gene. Germline CDR1 reads SEHNR; CDR2 reads FQNEAQ (reference sequence). The CDR3 runs to 13 residues. Here the CDR3 DNA reads TGTGCCAGCAGCTTAGCACTTTCTACTGAAGCGTTATTT. Translation: CASSLALSTEALF.

This clonotype occurred many times. The rearrangement links TRBV6-1 to TRBJ1-5, with D maybe TRBD1 (5 bases). The CDR3 has 16 residues. Germline V gene data show CDR1 as MNHNS and CDR2 as SASEGT. V lost 5 bases to trimming and J lost 1 base, with 15 bases between them. This chain's CDR3 is CASSRYLGPSNQPQHF. CDR3 nucleotides: TGTGCCAGCAGTCGATACCTGGGACCGAGCAATCAGCCCCAGCATTTT.

This clonotype came up many times. The chain carries TRBV6-1 and TRBJ2-2; TRBD1 might be the D (6 bases). The CDR3 has 13 residues. CDR1 and CDR2 from the germline V gene are MNHNS and SASEGT. V was pared by 8 bases and J by 6 bases, with 13 bases between. As DNA, the CDR3 is TGTGCCAGCTCGACCCAGGGGTCCGGGGAGCTGTTTTTT. This codes for CASSTQGSGELFF.

This clonotype was seen at least ten times. CDR3 amino acids: CASSSQGRAQETQYF. As DNA, the CDR3 is TGTGCCAGCAGTTCACAAGGCAGGGCCCAAGAGACCCAGTACTTC. The V and J genes are TRBV7-9 and TRBJ2-5, with TRBD1 as a possible D gene (5 bases). With 6 bases removed from V and 1 base from J, the gap between germline ends came to 15 bases. The length of the CDR3 is 15 residues. The V gene's germline CDR1 is SEHNR and CDR2 FQNEAQ (reference sequence).

This clonotype was seen repeatedly, ten times or more. The J gene is TRBJ2-7, the V gene TRBV12-3 or TRBV12-4, with unresolved D. This CDR3 is 14 amino acids long. V lost 8 bases to trimming and J lost 0 bases, with 14 bases between them. As DNA, the CDR3 is TGTGCCAGCGGGCCCTCGGACCGCTCCTACGAGCAGTACTTC. Encoded protein: CASGPSDRSYEQYF.

This clonotype was observed at least ten times. The chain carries TRBV27 and TRBJ1-5; D is uncertain. V was cut by 4 bases and J by 9 bases, with 13 bases left in between. This CDR3 contains 13 residues. CDR1 is MNHEY and CDR2 is SMNVEV in the germline V gene (reference sequence). This CDR3 reads CASSSSPLWPQHF. The CDR3 region has the DNA TGTGCCAGCAGTTCCTCCCCTCTTTGGCCCCAGCATTTT.

The chain couples TRBV12-5 to TRBJ2-3, with 16 positions matching TRBD2. With 5 bases clipped from V and 0 bases from J, the junction kept 5 bases outside the gene matches. This CDR3 is built from 18 residues. The germline gives CDR1 LGHNT, CDR2 FRNRAP. The CDR3, as DNA: TGTGCTAGTGGTCTGGGACTAGCGGGGGGGGCTAGCACAGATACGCAGTATTTT. It encodes CASGLGLAGGASTDTQYF.

This clonotype came up many times. The chain recombines TRBV6-1 with TRBJ2-5; perhaps D is TRBD1 or TRBD2 (5 bases each). V was shortened by 8 bases and J by 7 bases, with 20 bases between the two germline ends. Germline V gene sequence: CDR1 MNHNS, CDR2 SASEGT. This CDR3 is 14 amino acids long. The CDR3 nucleotides are TGTGCCAGCGCTGGGACGGCTGACCAGGGGACCCAGTACTTC. Protein product: CASAGTADQGTQYF.

This clonotype was counted many times. V and J are TRBV11-2 and TRBJ2-5, with D possibly matching TRBD2 (7 bases). Germline V gives CDR1 SGHAT, CDR2 FQNNGV. The CDR3 contains 16 residues. V lost 5 bases, J lost 0 bases, and 16 bases lay in between. Here the CDR3 reads CASSPGGTPYQETQYF. CDR3 nucleotide sequence: TGTGCCAGCAGCCCCGGGGGGACACCGTACCAAGAGACCCAGTACTTC.

In this sample, this clonotype turned up many times. CDR3 sequence (DNA): TGTGCCAGCAGTTTCACAGGGAAGGAAGCTTTCTTT. The encoded protein is CASSFTGKEAFF. The chain recombines TRBV6-5 with TRBJ1-1, with TRBD1 as a possible D gene (6 bases). V lost 4 bases and J lost 8, with 11 bases in between. The CDR3 has 12 amino acids. Looked up from germline, CDR1 is MNHEY and CDR2 is SVGAGI.

This clonotype has at least ten counts. The V gene is TRBV7-9, the J gene TRBJ2-7; 8 bases fit TRBD1. CDR1 SEHNR and CDR2 FQNEAQ come from the germline V gene (reference sequence). The trim removed 3 bases at V and 2 bases at J, leaving 3 bases unmatched. The CDR3 extends over 14 amino acids. The CDR3 reads CASSFRDRPYEQYF. CDR3 sequence (DNA): TGTGCCAGCAGCTTCCGGGACAGGCCCTACGAGCAGTACTTC.

The sample holds many counts of this clonotype. The rearrangement joins TRBV6-5 to TRBJ1-5; D uncertain. The V end lost 4 bases, the J end lost 5 bases, and 9 bases lay between the germline ends. This CDR3 is 13 amino acids long. Germline V CDR1 and CDR2: MNHEY, SVGAGI. The DNA of the CDR3 is TGTGCCAGCAGTTTGGCCCTACATCAGCCCCAGCATTTT. As protein: CASSLALHQPQHF.

This clonotype was detected many times. This rearrangement joins TRBV20-1 to TRBJ2-2; perhaps TRBD2 as D (7 bases). Trimming removed 6 bases at V and 3 bases at J, with 17 bases between. The CDR3 consists of 15 residues. Germline V lookup: CDR1 DFQATT, CDR2 SNEGSKA (reference sequence). In nucleotides, the CDR3 is TGCAGTGCCCGCCCCGGGGGGCGCGACACCGGGGAGCTGTTTTTT. Translating gives CSARPGGRDTGELFF.